This TCR beta chain came from a study of cytomegalovirus exposure and HLA in healthy donors. Study-wide findings and caveats: Reports described diagnosis of cytomegalovirus status by the classifier as highly specific and sensitive.

V was clipped by 2 bases and J by 0 bases; unmatched bases: 1. Germline CDR1 reads ENHRY; CDR2 reads SYGVKD. CDR3 length equals 14 residues. The PCR employed 60 Vbeta primers together with 13 Jbeta primers. TCRdb's copy holds only in-frame clones and misses some; the assay was immunoSEQ multiplex PCR. Of 100,000 or so clones detected, roughly 88% appear once; the ten largest clones hold about 1.2%. Note on this clone: Its antigen is undetermined.

The sequencing input was PBMCs. The chain is built from TRBV10-3 and TRBJ2-7; 7 bases map to TRBD2. The clonotype originates from a woman younger than 30 in good health and CMV-seronegative. CDR3 nucleotide sequence: TGTGCCATCAGTGAGGGCGGGAGCTCCTACGAGCAGTACTTC. Its protein is CAISEGGSSYEQYF.